The clone carrying this T cell receptor (beta chain) came up once. How the authors handled the data: Reference gene primer amplification yielded estimated nucleated cell counts. The assay was immunoSEQ multiplex PCR, and TCRdb's table has in-frame clones only and misses some. That table gives V, J and clone size, and the DNA gave D and trimming. The repertoire has more than 250,000 clones, about 89% of them found once; the top ten carry about 2.7%. Participants spanned ages about 18 to 100 years and resided in 20 to 25 US areas. Self-reported history from a screening survey and questionnaire set each donor's cohort. The data stem from a study of blood T cell repertoires in COVID-19. Across the whole study: Material from acute and convalescent COVID-19 was sourced from the United States, Italy and Spain.

The germline V gene has CDR1 SGHNT and CDR2 YYREEE (reference sequence). Deletions cut 4 bases from V and 4 bases from J, with 11 bases between. This CDR3 spans 13 amino acids. The sequencing input was PBMCs or T cells enriched from blood (not recorded which). V usage is TRBV5-4 and J usage is TRBJ1-1; possibly TRBD1 for D (5 bases). The clonotype originates from a woman in her late teens or twenties who had recovered from COVID-19. CDR3 residues: CASSVDSPTEAFF. The CDR3 DNA is TGTGCCAGCAGCGTCGACAGTCCCACTGAAGCTTTCTTT.